Included here is one TCR beta chain sequence, with context. These data come from a study of blood T cell repertoires in COVID-19. Here immunoSEQ multiplex PCR was the method, and the copy in TCRdb shows in-frame clones only, minus some. This table has fewer than 200,000 clones, around 82% appearing once. The CDR3 is made up of 19 amino acids. The V gene lost 5 bases and the J gene lost 4 bases, with 24 bases spanning the gap. Per the germline V gene, CDR1 is LNHDA and CDR2 is SQIVND (reference sequence). Sequencing input: peripheral blood. This TCR derives from a man between 60 and 75 years old who had recovered from COVID-19. The rearrangement uses TRBV19 and TRBJ2-6; D is possibly TRBD1 (6 bases). The CDR3 is CASSPFPAGELSGANVLTF. CDR3 bases: TGTGCCAGTAGTCCTTTCCCTGCAGGGGAGTTATCCGGGGCCAACGTCCTGACTTTC.